This T cell receptor beta chain was captured by sequencing in a study of CD8+CD57+ T cells in acquired aplastic anemia. Study-wide context: DNA recovered from sorted CD4+ and CD8+ cells had a mean of about 3.5 ug.

The CDR3 totals 13 residues. Germline assignment: CDR1 SNHLY and CDR2 FYNNEI. The V gene lost 7 bases and the J gene lost 1 base, with 10 bases spanning the gap. Overall study results and limits: The number of CD8+ CDR3 sequences shared by patients and controls was twenty-nine.

Genomic DNA served as template for TCR beta VDJ and CDR3 profiling. TCRdb re-derived calls from the reads in MiXCR, one entry per CDR3 protein. Among a few hundred thousand distinct CDR3 sequences listed, 82% were seen once. This clonotype is classed as medium-sized. Its antigen is not identified. Sequenced patients had shown CD8+CD57+ cell expansion by flow cytometry. Patients, without exception, had severe acquired aplastic anemia. This receptor was identified in a human donor with aplastic anemia. The sequenced sample consisted of sorted CD4+, CD8+, or CD8+CD57+ T cells (not recorded which) from PBMCs. This chain joins TRBV2 and TRBJ1-1; a weak D match, TRBD1 (5 bases). In DNA, the CDR3 is TGTGCCAGCATGCTGGGGGGGAACACTGAAGCTTTCTTT. It encodes CASMLGGNTEAFF.